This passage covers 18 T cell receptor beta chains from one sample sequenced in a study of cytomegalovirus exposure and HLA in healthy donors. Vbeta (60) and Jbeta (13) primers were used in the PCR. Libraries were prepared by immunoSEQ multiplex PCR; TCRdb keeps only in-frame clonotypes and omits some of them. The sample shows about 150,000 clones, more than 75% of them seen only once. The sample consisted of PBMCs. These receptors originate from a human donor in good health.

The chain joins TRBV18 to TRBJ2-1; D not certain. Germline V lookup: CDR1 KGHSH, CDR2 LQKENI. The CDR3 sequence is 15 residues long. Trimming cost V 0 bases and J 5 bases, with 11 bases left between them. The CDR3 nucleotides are TGTGCCAGCTCACCACCAAACCCGGTAAACAATGAGCAGTTCTTC. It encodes CASSPPNPVNNEQFF.

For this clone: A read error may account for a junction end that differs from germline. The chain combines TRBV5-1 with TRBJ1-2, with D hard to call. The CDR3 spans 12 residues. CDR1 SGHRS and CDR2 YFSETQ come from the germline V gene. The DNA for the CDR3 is TGCGCCAGCAGCTCCGGCAGGTCTGGCTACCCCTTC. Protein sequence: CASSSGRSGYPF.

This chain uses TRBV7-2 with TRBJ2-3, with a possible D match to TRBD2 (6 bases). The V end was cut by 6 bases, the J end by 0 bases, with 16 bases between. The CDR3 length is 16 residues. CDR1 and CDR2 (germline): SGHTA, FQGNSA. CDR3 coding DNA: TGTGCCAGCAGTCTCACGTGGGGGGTTAGCACAGATACGCAGTATTTT. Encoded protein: CASSLTWGVSTDTQYF.

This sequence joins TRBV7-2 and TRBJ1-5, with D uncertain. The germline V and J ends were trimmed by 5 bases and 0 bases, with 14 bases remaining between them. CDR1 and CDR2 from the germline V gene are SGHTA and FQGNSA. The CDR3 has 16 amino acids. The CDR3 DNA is TGTGCCAGCAGCCTGGAGGTGCGGGATAGCAATCAGCCCCAGCATTTT. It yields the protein CASSLEVRDSNQPQHF.

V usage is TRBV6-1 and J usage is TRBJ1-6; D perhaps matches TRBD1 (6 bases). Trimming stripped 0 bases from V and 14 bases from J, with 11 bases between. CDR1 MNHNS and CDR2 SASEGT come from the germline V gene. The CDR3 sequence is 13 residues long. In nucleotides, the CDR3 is TGTGCCAGCAGTGAAGCAGGGGGATGGTCCCTCCACTTT. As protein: CASSEAGGWSLHF.

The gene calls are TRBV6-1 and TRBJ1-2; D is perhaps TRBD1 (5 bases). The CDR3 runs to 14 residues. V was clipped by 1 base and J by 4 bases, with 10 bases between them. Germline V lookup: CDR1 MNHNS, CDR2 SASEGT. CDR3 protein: CASSEVGQSYGYTF. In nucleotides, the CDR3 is TGTGCCAGCAGTGAAGTGGGGCAGTCCTATGGCTACACCTTC.

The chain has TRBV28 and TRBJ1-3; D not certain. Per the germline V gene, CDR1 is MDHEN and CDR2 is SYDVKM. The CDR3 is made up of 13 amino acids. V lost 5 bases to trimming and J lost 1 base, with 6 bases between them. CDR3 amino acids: CASSPGSGNTIYF. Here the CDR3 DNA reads TGTGCCAGCAGTCCAGGATCTGGAAACACCATATATTTT.

Written as DNA, the CDR3 is TGTGCCAGCAGCTCTGGACTAGCGGGAGGGTCCTCCCCCACAGATACGCAGTATTTT. Encoded protein: CASSSGLAGGSSPTDTQYF. J is TRBJ2-3 and V is TRBV7-2; 15 bases agree with TRBD2. This CDR3 is 19 amino acids long. J lost 2 bases, V lost 4 bases, and 10 bases had no gene match. Germline V lookup: CDR1 SGHTA, CDR2 FQGNSA.

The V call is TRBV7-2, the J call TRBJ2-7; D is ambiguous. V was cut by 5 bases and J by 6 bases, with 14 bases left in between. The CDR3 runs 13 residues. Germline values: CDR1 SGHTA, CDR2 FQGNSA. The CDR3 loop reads CASSAARRSEQYF. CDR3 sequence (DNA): TGTGCCAGCAGCGCAGCCAGGCGCTCCGAGCAGTACTTC.

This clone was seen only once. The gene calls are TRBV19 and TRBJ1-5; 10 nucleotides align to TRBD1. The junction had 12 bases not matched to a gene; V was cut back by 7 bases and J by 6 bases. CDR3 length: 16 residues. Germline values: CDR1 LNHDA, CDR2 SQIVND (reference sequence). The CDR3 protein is CASNPLAGTGVQPQHF. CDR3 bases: TGTGCCAGTAATCCTCTCGCCGGGACAGGGGTTCAGCCCCAGCATTTT.

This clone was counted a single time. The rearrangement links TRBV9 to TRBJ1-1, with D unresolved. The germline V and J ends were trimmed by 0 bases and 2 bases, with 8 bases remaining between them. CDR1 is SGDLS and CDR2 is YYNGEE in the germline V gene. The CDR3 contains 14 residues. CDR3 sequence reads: CASSVGPGNTEAFF. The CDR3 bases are TGTGCCAGCAGCGTAGGCCCGGGAAACACTGAAGCTTTCTTT.

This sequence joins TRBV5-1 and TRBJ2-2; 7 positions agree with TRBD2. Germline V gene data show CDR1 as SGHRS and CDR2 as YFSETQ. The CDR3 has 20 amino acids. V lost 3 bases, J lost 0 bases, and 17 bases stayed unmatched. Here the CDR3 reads CASSSRTRLNLSANTGELFF. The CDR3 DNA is TGCGCCAGCAGCTCTAGGACTAGGCTGAACCTAAGCGCGAACACCGGGGAGCTGTTTTTT.

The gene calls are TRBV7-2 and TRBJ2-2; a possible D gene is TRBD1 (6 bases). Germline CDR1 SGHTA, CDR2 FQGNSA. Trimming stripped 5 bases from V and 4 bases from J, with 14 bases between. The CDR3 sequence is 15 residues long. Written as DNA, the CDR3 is TGTGCCAGCAGCCTCTCAGGGGTCGGCACCGGGGAGCTGTTTTTT. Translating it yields CASSLSGVGTGELFF.

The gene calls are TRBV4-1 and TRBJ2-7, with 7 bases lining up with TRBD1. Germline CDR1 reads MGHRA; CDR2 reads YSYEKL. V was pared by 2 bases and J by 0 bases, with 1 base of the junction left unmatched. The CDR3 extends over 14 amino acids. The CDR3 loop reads CASSQWTGSYEQYF. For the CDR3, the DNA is TGCGCCAGCAGCCAATGGACAGGCTCCTACGAGCAGTACTTC.

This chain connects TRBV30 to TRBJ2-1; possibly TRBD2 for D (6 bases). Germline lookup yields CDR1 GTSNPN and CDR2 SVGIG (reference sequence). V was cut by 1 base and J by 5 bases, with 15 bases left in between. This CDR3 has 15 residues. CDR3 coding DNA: TGTGCCTGGAGTGGGGACTTCCGGGGGAACAATGAGCAGTTCTTC. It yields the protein CAWSGDFRGNNEQFF. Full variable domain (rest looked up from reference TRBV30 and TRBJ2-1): SQTIHQWPATLVQPVGSPLSLECTVEGTSNPNLYWYRQAAGRGLQLLFYSVGIGQISSEVPQNLSASRPQDRQFILSSKKLLLSDSGFYLCAWSGDFRGNNEQFFGPGTRLTVL.

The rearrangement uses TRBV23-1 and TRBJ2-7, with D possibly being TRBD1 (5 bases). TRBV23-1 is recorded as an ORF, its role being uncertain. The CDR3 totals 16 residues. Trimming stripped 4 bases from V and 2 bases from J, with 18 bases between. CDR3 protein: CASSRQGKGRTYEQYF. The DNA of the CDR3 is TGCGCCAGCAGTCGGCAGGGAAAGGGGCGCACCTACGAGCAGTACTTC.

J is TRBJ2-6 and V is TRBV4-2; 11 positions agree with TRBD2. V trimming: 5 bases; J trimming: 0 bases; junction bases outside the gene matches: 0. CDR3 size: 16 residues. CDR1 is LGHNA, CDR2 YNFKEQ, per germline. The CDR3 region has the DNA TGTGCCAGCAGCGGACTAGCGGGCTCTGGGGCCAACGTCCTGACTTTC. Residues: CASSGLAGSGANVLTF.

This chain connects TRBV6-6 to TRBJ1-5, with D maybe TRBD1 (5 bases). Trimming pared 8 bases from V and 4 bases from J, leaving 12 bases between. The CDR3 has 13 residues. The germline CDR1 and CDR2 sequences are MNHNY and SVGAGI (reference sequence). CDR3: CASVRDFNQPQHF. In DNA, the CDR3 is TGTGCCAGCGTTCGGGACTTTAATCAGCCCCAGCATTTT.